The present TCR beta chain was sequenced within a study of blood T cell repertoires in COVID-19. Whole-study context: Nucleic acid was either cDNA or gDNA, and it came from T cells, B-cell-depleted T cells, or PBMCs.

Trimming left V 7 bases short and J 6 bases short, with 24 bases between. The CDR3 totals 16 residues. Germline V gives CDR1 MNHEY, CDR2 SMNVEV (reference sequence). Profiled with immunoSEQ multiplex PCR; TCRdb holds only in-frame clones, not every one. The sample yields a few hundred thousand clones, 80% to 90% seen once. Participant age was about 18 to 89 years, and participants resided in fewer than 30 US areas. Self-reported history from a screening survey and questionnaire set each donor's cohort. The TCR comes from a woman between 50 and 59 years old with acute COVID-19. The genes are TRBV27 and TRBJ1-2, with D perhaps matching TRBD1 (6 bases). The sample comprised PBMCs or T cells enriched from blood (not recorded which). CDR3 protein: CASNPYEPQGLDGYTF. The CDR3 nucleotides read TGTGCCAGCAACCCTTATGAACCCCAGGGGCTCGATGGCTACACCTTC.